This entry features one T cell receptor (beta chain) sequence. Its antigen is unidentified. The data belong to a study of cytomegalovirus exposure and HLA in healthy donors. Whole-study results and caveats: The authors later found most CMV-associated TCR beta chains appeared HLA-restricted. About 87% or about 30% of the time was how often most TCR beta V segments were productive, according to an earlier analysis. Follow-up analysis found HLA locus-dependent TCR association rates, highest for DRB1 and lowest for HLA-C.

Donors counted as nominally healthy when sampled, yet unrecorded immune exposures were likely. Primers for the PCR totalled 60 Vbeta and 13 Jbeta. Sequencing used immunoSEQ multiplex PCR; TCRdb keeps in-frame clones, though not all of them. The sample holds about 180,000 clones; 77% are singletons and the top ten take more than 1.4%. The source of this sequence is a man aged 18 to 29 in good health and CMV-seronegative. Source material: PBMCs.

In DNA form, the CDR3 reads TGTGCCAGCAAGAAAACACAGGGGGCGCAGGGCTACACCTTC. This encodes CASKKTQGAQGYTF. This chain joins TRBV7-9 and TRBJ1-2; the match to TRBD1 covers 9 bases. The germline gives CDR1 SEHNR, CDR2 FQNEAQ (reference sequence). This CDR3 is built from 14 residues. V was clipped by 7 bases and J by 8 bases; unmatched bases: 11.